This TCR beta chain came from a study of blood T cell repertoires in COVID-19. Background on the study: From T cells, B-cell-depleted T cells, or PBMCs came the material, which was cDNA or gDNA.

Here immunoSEQ multiplex PCR was the method, and the copy in TCRdb shows in-frame clones only, minus some. The data contain more than 55,000 clones, approximately 88% of them seen just once; the ten biggest clones take up about 6.4%. Germline assignment: CDR1 LNHDA and CDR2 SQIVND (reference sequence). The CDR3 spans 13 residues. J lost 10 bases, V lost 8 bases, and 8 bases had no gene match. The specimen sequenced was peripheral blood. The clonotype comes from a woman in her seventies with acute or convalescent COVID-19. This chain connects TRBV19 to TRBJ1-6; 7 bases map to TRBD1. The CDR3 DNA is TGTGCCAGTTCGAGACAGGGTGGCTCACCCCTCCACTTT. Translating it yields CASSRQGGSPLHF. The full variable domain, in which reference TRBV19 and TRBJ1-6 provide the parts outside the CDR3, is DGGITQSPKYLFRKEGQNVTLSCEQNLNHDAMYWYRQDPGQGLRLIYYSQIVNDFQKGDIAEGYSVSREKKESFPLTVTSAQKNPTAFYLCASSRQGGSPLHFGNGTRLTVT.